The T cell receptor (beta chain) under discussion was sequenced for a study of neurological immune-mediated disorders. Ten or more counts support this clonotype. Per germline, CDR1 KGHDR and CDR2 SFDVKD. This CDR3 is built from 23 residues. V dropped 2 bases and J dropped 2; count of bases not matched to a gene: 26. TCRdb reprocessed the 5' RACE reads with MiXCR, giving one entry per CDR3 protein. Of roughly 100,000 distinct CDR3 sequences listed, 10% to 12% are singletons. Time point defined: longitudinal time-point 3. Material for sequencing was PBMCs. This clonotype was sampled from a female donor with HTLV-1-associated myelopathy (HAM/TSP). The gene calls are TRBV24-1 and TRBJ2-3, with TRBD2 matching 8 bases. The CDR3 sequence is CATSDSPSSPAAGGGGLTDTQYF. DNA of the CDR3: TGTGCCACCAGTGATTCCCCGAGTAGTCCGGCGGCGGGGGGCGGGGGGCTCACAGATACGCAGTATTTT.